A single sample is the source of the 26 T cell receptor beta chains below, sequenced in a study of blood T cell repertoires in COVID-19 (dated by TCRdb to 2018 to 2020). The receptor library was made with the immunoSEQ multiplex PCR assay. TCRdb limited this immuneACCESS table to in-frame rearrangements with V and J called. A share of clones is missing; checked studies link under half to unresolved V genes, and the rest is unexplained. The sample includes around 95,000 clones, with about 85% observed a single time. The ten most abundant clones make up roughly 10% of the sample. The source material was peripheral blood. The receptors come from a woman aged 80 or over with acute or convalescent COVID-19.

The V and J genes are TRBV15 and TRBJ1-5, with D unclear. V was shortened by 0 bases and J by 2 bases, with 11 bases between the two germline ends. This CDR3 is 16 amino acids long. Germline values: CDR1 LNHNV, CDR2 YYDKDF (reference sequence). The CDR3 DNA reads as TGTGCCACCAGCAGAGATTTTCACAGTGGCAATCAGCCCCAGCATTTT. Its translation: CATSRDFHSGNQPQHF. Full variable domain (remainder filled in from reference TRBV15 and TRBJ1-5): DAMVIQNPRYQVTQFGKPVTLSCSQTLNHNVMYWYQQKSSQAPKLLFHYYDKDFNNEADTPDNFQSRRPNTSFCFLDIRSPGLGDTAMYLCATSRDFHSGNQPQHFGDGTRLSIL.

This CDR3 reads CASSLSRPGEQPQHF. Written as DNA, the CDR3 is TGTGCCAGCAGTTTATCGAGGCCAGGGGAACAGCCCCAGCATTTT. This rearrangement joins TRBV27 to TRBJ1-5, with TRBD1 as a possible D gene (6 bases). Germline V gene data show CDR1 as MNHEY and CDR2 as SMNVEV (reference sequence). The germline V and J ends were trimmed by 0 bases and 7 bases, with 13 bases remaining between them. The CDR3 has 15 amino acids.

The rearrangement joins TRBV4-2 to TRBJ2-1; weak D call: TRBD2 (7 bases). V lost 4 bases and J lost 6, with 28 bases in between. Germline V gene sequence: CDR1 LGHNA, CDR2 YNFKEQ. The CDR3 is 19 residues long. CDR3: CASSPNPGERGGLSNEQFF. The CDR3 DNA reads as TGTGCCAGCAGCCCTAATCCAGGCGAACGCGGGGGCCTCTCCAATGAGCAGTTCTTC.

The chain joins TRBV9 to TRBJ2-1, with TRBD2 matching 7 bases. From germline, CDR1 is SGDLS and CDR2 YYNGEE. CDR3 length: 15 amino acids. The J segment lost 5 bases and the V segment lost 0 bases, leaving 5 bases of the junction unmatched. The CDR3 DNA follows: TGTGCCAGCAGCGTAGCGCGGGGGATAAACAATGAGCAGTTCTTC. Protein sequence: CASSVARGINNEQFF.

This sequence joins TRBV9 and TRBJ2-5; weak D call: TRBD1 (6 bases). Between the trimmed V and J ends, which lost 6 bases and 4 bases, there was a span of 16 bases. Germline CDR1 SGDLS, CDR2 YYNGEE. CDR3 size: 14 residues. CDR3 protein: CASNPQGRGETQYF. The CDR3 DNA reads as TGTGCCAGCAACCCACAGGGAAGGGGAGAGACCCAGTACTTC.

The rearrangement joins TRBV5-5 to TRBJ1-5; 7 bases map to TRBD1. The CDR3 sequence is 15 residues long. J was trimmed by 3 bases and V by 4 bases; bases with no gene match: 7. Germline V gene lookup returns CDR1 SGHKS and CDR2 YYEKEE (reference sequence). The DNA for the CDR3 is TGTGCCAGCAGCCTACTGACAGGGACCAATCAGCCCCAGCATTTT. Translated, it gives CASSLLTGTNQPQHF. Variable domain in full (rest from reference TRBV5-5 and TRBJ1-5): DAGVTQSPTHLIKTRGQQVTLRCSPISGHKSVSWYQQVLGQGPQFIFQYYEKEERGRGNFPDRFSARQFPNYSSELNVNALLLGDSALYLCASSLLTGTNQPQHFGDGTRLSIL.

This clone turned up a few times. This chain links TRBV28 with TRBJ1-2, with a tentative D call TRBD1 (5 bases). CDR1 and CDR2 from the germline V gene are MDHEN and SYDVKM. The CDR3 runs to 15 residues. Trimming removed 5 bases at V and 1 base at J, with 14 bases between. The CDR3 DNA sequence: TGTGCCAGCAGTCCCGGGGGGAGAGGTAACTATGGCTACACCTTC. Translation gives CASSPGGRGNYGYTF.

The rearrangement uses TRBV5-6 and TRBJ2-1; 8 nucleotides agree with TRBD1. CDR1 and CDR2 (germline): SGHDT, YYEEEE. CDR3 length: 16 residues. V trimming: 0 bases; J trimming: 3 bases; junction bases outside the gene matches: 5. The DNA of the CDR3 is TGTGCCAGCAGCTTGGATCAGGGGGCCTTCTACAATGAGCAGTTCTTC. This encodes CASSLDQGAFYNEQFF.

The genes are TRBV24-1 and TRBJ1-6, with D perhaps matching TRBD1 (6 bases). V lost 9 bases and J 3 bases, leaving 8 bases between the germline ends. Germline V gene data show CDR1 as KGHDR and CDR2 as SFDVKD. This CDR3 contains 13 residues. The CDR3 DNA reads as TGTGCCACCCGACAGGACTATAATTCACCCCTCCACTTT. Protein sequence: CATRQDYNSPLHF.

The chain links TRBV7-8 to TRBJ2-5; perhaps TRBD1 as D (5 bases). V gave up 5 bases and J gave up 5 bases, with 12 bases separating them. CDR3 size: 13 residues. Germline V gene data show CDR1 as SGHVS and CDR2 as FQNEAQ. CDR3 amino acids: CASSNGQAETQYF. CDR3 nucleotides: TGTGCCAGCAGCAATGGACAAGCCGAGACCCAGTACTTC. Combining the CDR3 with reference TRBV7-8 and TRBJ2-5 gives the whole variable domain GAGVSQSPRYKVAKRGQDVALRCDPISGHVSLFWYQQALGQGPEFLTYFQNEAQLDKSGLPSDRFFAERPEGSVSTLKIQRTQQEDSAVYLCASSNGQAETQYFGPGTRLLVL.

The J gene is TRBJ1-5, the V gene TRBV6-2 or TRBV6-3, with D possibly TRBD1 on 5 matching bases. The CDR3 length is 13 residues. The V end lost 4 bases, the J end lost 1 base, and 5 bases lay between the germline ends. The V gene's germline CDR1 is MNHEY and CDR2 SVGEGT. In DNA, the CDR3 is TGTGCCAGCAGTTGGACAAGCAATCAGCCCCAGCATTTT. This gives the protein CASSWTSNQPQHF.

The chain carries TRBV6-6 and TRBJ1-2; possibly TRBD1 for D (6 bases). Germline assignment: CDR1 MNHNY and CDR2 SVGAGI (reference sequence). The CDR3 totals 15 residues. Between the trimmed V and J ends, which lost 7 bases and 6 bases, there was a span of 21 bases. The CDR3 loop reads CASNNRAGGYDGYTF. In DNA form, the CDR3 reads TGTGCCAGCAATAACAGGGCGGGGGGTTATGATGGCTACACCTTC.

V and J are TRBV12-3 or TRBV12-4 and TRBJ2-2; no firm D call. The CDR3 length is 13 residues. The germline V and J ends were trimmed by 6 bases and 2 bases, with 7 bases remaining between them. The chain's CDR3 is CASSLLNTGELFF. CDR3 DNA: TGTGCCAGCAGCCTTCTCAACACCGGGGAGCTGTTTTTT.

The chain is built from TRBV6-6 and TRBJ1-2; 7 nucleotides align to TRBD1. Looked up from germline, CDR1 is MNHNY and CDR2 is SVGAGI (reference sequence). The V and J ends lost 4 bases and 12 bases, in that order; junction bases with no gene match: 5. The CDR3 consists of 11 residues. The CDR3 protein is CASSSTGINTF. The CDR3 DNA follows: TGTGCCAGCAGTTCGACAGGGATAAACACCTTC.

This chain joins TRBV5-1 and TRBJ1-2, with D possibly being TRBD1 (6 bases). Germline CDR1 is SGHRS and CDR2 is YFSETQ. This CDR3 has 14 residues. With 2 bases removed from V and 2 bases from J, the gap between germline ends came to 10 bases. The CDR3 loop is CASSFSGTNYGYTF. In nucleotides, the CDR3 is TGCGCCAGCAGCTTCTCCGGGACAAACTATGGCTACACCTTC.

V gene TRBV2 combines with J gene TRBJ1-2; TRBD1 matches 8 bases. From germline, CDR1 is SNHLY and CDR2 FYNNEI. With 0 bases clipped from V and 8 bases from J, the junction kept 5 bases outside the gene matches. The CDR3 has 14 amino acids. The DNA of the CDR3 is TGTGCCAGCAGTGAAGCGGACAGGGTAAGAGGCTACACCTTC. Translated: CASSEADRVRGYTF.

The chain employs TRBV24-1 and TRBJ2-1; D might be TRBD2 (6 bases). Trimming removed 5 bases from V and 8 bases from J, with 9 bases in between. CDR1 is KGHDR and CDR2 is SFDVKD in the germline V gene. The CDR3 spans 12 residues. The CDR3 region has the DNA TGTGCCACCAGTGGCGGGGTCCATGAGCAGTTCTTC. Translated: CATSGGVHEQFF.

The gene calls are TRBV21-1 and TRBJ1-2; TRBD1, the D gene given by the table, was not confirmed from the DNA. TRBV21-1 is flagged as a pseudogene. The CDR3 runs to 13 residues. The CDR3 bases are TGTGCCAGCAGCAAGGGCAGAAGCTATGGCTACACCTTC. Translated, it gives CASSKGRSYGYTF.

This clone was observed a handful of times. The chain combines TRBV9 with TRBJ2-1; TRBD2 agrees at 12 bases. Germline lookup yields CDR1 SGDLS and CDR2 YYNGEE. Losses at the gene ends were 0 bases for V and 0 bases for J; bases not matched to a gene: 10. This CDR3 spans 20 amino acids. CDR3: CASSVEGLAGGRSSYNEQFF. Here the CDR3 DNA reads TGTGCCAGCAGCGTAGAAGGGCTAGCGGGGGGGCGGTCCTCCTACAATGAGCAGTTCTTC. The complete variable domain, with remaining parts taken from reference TRBV9 and TRBJ2-1, reads DSGVTQTPKHLITATGQRVTLRCSPRSGDLSVYWYQQSLDQGLQFLIQYYNGEERAKGNILERFSAQQFPDLHSELNLSSLELGDSALYFCASSVEGLAGGRSSYNEQFFGPGTRLTVL.

Comment on this clone: The same CDR3 also results from other DNA sequences found in this sample. The chain carries TRBV5-1 and TRBJ1-2, with 8 bases identical to TRBD1. This CDR3 comprises 13 residues. CDR1 SGHRS and CDR2 YFSETQ come from the germline V gene. V lost 4 bases and J lost 7; bases outside the gene matches: 6. CDR3: CASSPDRGSGYTF. The CDR3 nucleotides are TGCGCCAGCAGCCCAGACAGGGGTAGTGGCTACACCTTC.

This clone was seen a few times. The gene calls are TRBV28 and TRBJ1-1; D is possibly TRBD1 (5 bases). This CDR3 is built from 14 residues. In germline, CDR1 is MDHEN, CDR2 SYDVKM. The V end lost 5 bases, the J end lost 3 bases, and 13 bases lay between the germline ends. The DNA for the CDR3 is TGTGCCAGCAGTCCCCTCGGCAGGGACACTGAAGCTTTCTTT. Translated, it gives CASSPLGRDTEAFF.

The J gene is TRBJ1-6, the V gene TRBV27; 7 nucleotides line up with TRBD1. The CDR3 length is 12 residues. V gave up 6 bases and J gave up 10 bases; unmatched junction bases: 3. Germline assignment: CDR1 MNHEY and CDR2 SMNVEV (reference sequence). CDR3 coding DNA: TGTGCCAGCAGATTACAGGGGTCACCCCTCCACTTT. Amino acid sequence: CASRLQGSPLHF.

The rearrangement links TRBV28 to TRBJ1-1, with 11 bases identical to TRBD1. V lost 6 bases and J lost 0; bases outside the gene matches: 6. This CDR3 has 16 residues. The germline V gene encodes CDR1 MDHEN and CDR2 SYDVKM. The CDR3 DNA follows: TGTGCCAGCAGGATCGGGACAGGGGGAGTGAACACTGAAGCTTTCTTT. This codes for CASRIGTGGVNTEAFF.

This chain uses TRBV7-8 with TRBJ2-7, with 12 bases fitting TRBD2. CDR3 length: 15 amino acids. V dropped 5 bases and J dropped 5; count of bases not matched to a gene: 7. Germline values: CDR1 SGHVS, CDR2 FQNEAQ. In DNA form, the CDR3 reads TGTGCCAGCAGCCCCCATCGACTAGCGGGGGACGAGCAGTACGTC. Amino acids: CASSPHRLAGDEQYV.

This clone was seen once. The chain recombines TRBV28 with TRBJ1-2; maybe TRBD1 (6 bases). Germline loops: CDR1 MDHEN, CDR2 SYDVKM. This CDR3 is built from 13 residues. V shed 5 bases and J shed 7 bases, with 14 bases lying between them. The CDR3 region has the DNA TGTGCCAGCAGTCCCGGACAGTCGGGTGGCTACACCTTC. Its protein is CASSPGQSGGYTF.

V gene TRBV20-1 combines with J gene TRBJ1-5; D call uncertain. With 3 bases removed from V and 4 bases from J, the gap between germline ends came to 7 bases. From germline, CDR1 is DFQATT and CDR2 SNEGSKA (reference sequence). The CDR3 consists of 12 residues. This CDR3 is CSASRENQPQHF. The CDR3 DNA reads TGCAGTGCTAGTAGAGAGAATCAGCCCCAGCATTTT.